One T cell receptor (beta chain) is described in this entry. From the 5' RACE reads, TCRdb lists one entry per CDR3 protein and no DNA. This sample's table reports hundreds of thousands of distinct CDR3 sequences. The entry originates in a study of T cells expressing NK-cell markers. Study background: With respect to HCMV, most of the eight sequenced donors were seropositive, and one was seronegative.

Germline CDR1 reads SGHRS; CDR2 reads YFSETQ. This CDR3 spans 15 amino acids. The clonotype originates from a man younger than 35 in good health. Sequencing used blood T cells: a sorted CD56 or NKG2C T cell subset, CD4+ or CD8+ T cells, or bulk PBMC T cells (not recorded which). The rearrangement links TRBV5-1 to TRBJ2-3. The CDR3 sequence is CASSLMGLASDTQYF.